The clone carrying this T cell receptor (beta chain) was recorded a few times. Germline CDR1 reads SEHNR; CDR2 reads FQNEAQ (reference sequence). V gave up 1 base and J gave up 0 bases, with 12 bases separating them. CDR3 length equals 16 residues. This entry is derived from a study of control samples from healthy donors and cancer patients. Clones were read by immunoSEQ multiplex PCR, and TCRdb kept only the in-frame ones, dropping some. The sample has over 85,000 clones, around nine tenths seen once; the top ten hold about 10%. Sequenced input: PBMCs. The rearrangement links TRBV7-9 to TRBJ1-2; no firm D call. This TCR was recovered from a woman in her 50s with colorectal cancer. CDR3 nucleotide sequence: TGTGCCAGCAGCTTAGTAGGAGGCAGAGCTAACTATGGCTACACCTTC. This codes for CASSLVGGRANYGYTF.